One sample yielded the 27 T cell receptor beta chains listed below, sequenced in a study of regulatory T cells in long-lasting Graves disease. The time point: newly diagnosed GD, antithyroid drugs for less than 3 months. Following extraction of RNA from PBMCs, that RNA was used to make the TCR library. Through Arm-PCR of CDR3 regions and iRepertoire HTBI primers, TCR beta libraries were built. TCRdb reprocessed the multiplex PCR reads via MiXCR and lists one record per CDR3 protein. The sample lists hundreds of thousands of distinct CDR3 sequences, roughly 15% occurring once. This sample also belongs to another study, concerning T cells in Graves' hyperthyroidism and ophthalmopathy.

The sequencing here drew on peripheral blood mononuclear cells (PBMCs), taken at new diagnosis, from a patient treated with antithyroid drugs. The source of these receptors is a woman aged 25 to 39 with Graves disease.

This clonotype came up a few times. The chain combines TRBV20-1 with TRBJ2-1, with D tentatively TRBD2 (5 bases). CDR3 length: 11 amino acids. Trimming removed 6 bases at V and 6 bases at J, with 9 bases between. In germline, CDR1 is DFQATT, CDR2 SNEGSKA (reference sequence). The CDR3 nucleotides read TGCAGTGCGACGGGGAGCAATGAGCAGTTCTTC. Its protein product is CSATGSNEQFF.

Concerning this clonotype: One base away lies a much larger clone, so this may be a sequencing read error. The CDR3 does not close with the conserved phenylalanine or tryptophan, likely indicating a read error. CDR3 residues: CSARGTTKETQYS. Here the CDR3 DNA reads TGCAGTGCTAGGGGGACAACTAAAGAGACCCAGTACTCC. V gene TRBV20-1 combines with J gene TRBJ2-5; a weak D match, TRBD1 (6 bases). The CDR3 is 13 amino acids. Germline loops: CDR1 DFQATT, CDR2 SNEGSKA (reference sequence). Trimming took off 3 bases at V and 3 bases at J, with 11 bases between the two ends.

This clonotype turned up a few times. The chain joins TRBV12-3 or TRBV12-4 to TRBJ1-5, with D possibly matching TRBD1 (5 bases). CDR3 length: 13 residues. V lost 10 bases and J 2 bases, leaving 12 bases between the germline ends. The CDR3 is CATNHRRNQPQHF. CDR3 nucleotides: TGTGCCACTAACCACAGGCGCAATCAGCCCCAGCATTTT.

This clonotype has only one observation. V usage is TRBV18 and J usage is TRBJ1-2, with TRBD1 identical over 9 bases. Germline-derived CDR1 and CDR2 are KGHSH and LQKENI. V shed 3 bases and J 5 bases; nucleotides not matched to a gene: 7. The CDR3 has 15 residues. The CDR3, as DNA: TGTGCCAGCTCACCGGAACAGGGGGCGCGGTATGGCTACACCTTC. It is translated as CASSPEQGARYGYTF. Looking up the rest from reference TRBV18 and TRBJ1-2 gives the full variable domain: NAGVMQNPRHLVRRRGQEARLRCSPMKGHSHVYWYRQLPEEGLKFMVYLQKENIIDESGMPKERFSAEFPKEGPSILRIQQVVRGDSAAYFCASSPEQGARYGYTFGSGTRLTVV.

This clonotype was detected ten times or more. The chain couples TRBV28 to TRBJ1-1; D is undetermined. The CDR3 is 13 residues long. Germline V gene sequence: CDR1 MDHEN, CDR2 SYDVKM. V lost 9 bases, J lost 0 bases, and 11 bases lay in between. Here the CDR3 DNA reads TGTGCCAGTTCGGAGATCATGAACACTGAAGCTTTCTTT. This encodes CASSEIMNTEAFF.

This clonotype has more than one count but fewer than ten. The chain links TRBV15 to TRBJ1-1; no definite D call. Germline V gene data show CDR1 as LNHNV and CDR2 as YYDKDF (reference sequence). CDR3 length: 13 amino acids. The V end lost 0 bases, the J end lost 8 bases, and 10 bases lay between the germline ends. The DNA of the CDR3 is TGTGCCACCAGCAGAGATTTCGGGGAGGAAGCTTTCTTT. Protein sequence: CATSRDFGEEAFF.

The V and J genes are TRBV19 and TRBJ1-2, with 10 bases that match TRBD1. Per the germline V gene, CDR1 is LNHDA and CDR2 is SQIVND (reference sequence). With V trimmed by 5 bases and J by 6 bases, 6 bases remained unmatched. The CDR3 is 14 amino acids. For the CDR3, the DNA is TGTGCCAGTAGTTTAACCGGGACAGGGGATGGCTACACCTTC. Translation gives CASSLTGTGDGYTF.

This clonotype was seen only a few times. The chain employs TRBV6-1 and TRBJ2-7; D assignment may be TRBD1 or TRBD2 (5 bases each). In germline, CDR1 is MNHNS, CDR2 SASEGT. Trimming shortened V by 7 bases and J by 2 bases, and 15 bases separated the two germline ends. CDR3 size: 14 residues. CDR3: CASKGTGKAYEQYF. CDR3 sequence (DNA): TGTGCCAGCAAAGGGACGGGGAAAGCCTACGAGCAGTACTTC.

Note on this clonotype: This may arise from a read error, as a much more abundant clone is one base away. Because it lacks the conserved phenylalanine or tryptophan at the end, this CDR3 is likely a read error. This chain joins TRBV28 and TRBJ2-7, with D possibly TRBD1 on 5 matching bases. Germline V gene sequence: CDR1 MDHEN, CDR2 SYDVKM. The CDR3 totals 16 residues. The V end lost 7 bases, the J end lost 3 bases, and 22 bases lay between the germline ends. This CDR3 reads CASTLGRIRFLYEQYL. The CDR3 DNA follows: TGTGCCAGCACCCTGGGGCGAATTAGGTTCCTCTACGAGCAGTACCTC.

On this clonotype: A far bigger clonotype differs at one base, so this is likely a read error. The chain links TRBV2 to TRBJ1-4; D might be TRBD1 (5 bases). Germline values: CDR1 SNHLY, CDR2 FYNNEI. This CDR3 has 14 residues. Trimming shortened V by 6 bases and J by 6 bases, and 14 bases separated the two germline ends. CDR3 region: CASRDGGWDEKLFF. The CDR3, as DNA: TGTGCCAGCAGAGACGGGGGTTGGGATGAAAAACTGTTTTTT. Based on the CDR3 plus reference TRBV2 and TRBJ1-4, the full variable domain is EPEVTQTPSHQVTQMGQEVILRCVPISNHLYFYWYRQILGQKVEFLVSFYNNEISEKSEIFDDQFSVERPDGSNFTLKIRSTKLEDSAMYFCASRDGGWDEKLFFGSGTQLSVL.

This clonotype was counted many times. The CDR3 is CASSFQGVRAETQYF. As DNA, the CDR3 is TGTGCCAGCAGTTTCCAGGGGGTCCGGGCGGAGACCCAGTACTTC. This chain links TRBV2 with TRBJ2-5; TRBD1 agrees at 7 bases. Per germline, CDR1 SNHLY and CDR2 FYNNEI. The CDR3 is made up of 15 amino acids. The J segment lost 5 bases and the V segment lost 5 bases, leaving 11 bases of the junction unmatched.

The CDR3 protein is CASSVAGKSSGNTIYF. CDR3 sequence (DNA): TGTGCCAGCAGCGTAGCTGGGAAGAGCTCTGGAAACACCATATATTTT. This sequence joins TRBV9 and TRBJ1-3; D is undetermined. Trimming took 0 bases from V and 0 from J, leaving 10 bases between them. The CDR3 totals 16 residues. The germline CDR1 and CDR2 sequences are SGDLS and YYNGEE.

This clonotype was counted only a few times. This chain uses TRBV28 with TRBJ1-6, with 9 bases lining up with TRBD1. The germline CDR1 and CDR2 sequences are MDHEN and SYDVKM. This CDR3 spans 20 amino acids. Trimming cost V 6 bases and J 4 bases; bases outside gene matches: 19. The chain's CDR3 is CASSSRILRDRELYNSPLHF. The CDR3 DNA reads as TGTGCCAGCAGCTCTCGGATCCTCCGGGACAGGGAACTATATAATTCACCCCTCCACTTT. The full variable domain, with the rest looked up from reference TRBV28 and TRBJ1-6, is DVKVTQSSRYLVKRTGEKVFLECVQDMDHENMFWYRQDPGLGLRLIYFSYDVKMKEKGDIPEGYSVSREKKERFSLILESASTNQTSMYLCASSSRILRDRELYNSPLHFGNGTRLTVT.

The chain couples TRBV5-6 to TRBJ1-2, with 12 bases identical to TRBD1. Trimming removed 4 bases from V and 8 bases from J; junction bases left unmatched: 9. CDR1 is SGHDT, CDR2 YYEEEE, per germline. There are 15 residues in the CDR3. The CDR3 region is CASSHGTGGLRGYTF. Written as DNA, the CDR3 is TGTGCCAGCAGCCACGGGACAGGGGGCCTTAGAGGCTACACCTTC.

This clonotype was detected only a few times. As the CDR3 is not closed by the conserved phenylalanine or tryptophan, this likely results from a read error. It is unclear where the CDR3 begins or ends on the DNA, so no DNA is shown, and the CDR3 is as TCRdb lists it. V and J are TRBV12-3 or TRBV12-4 and TRBJ1-1. The CDR3 totals 12 residues, both ends included. The chain's CDR3 is CASSLQNTEALL.

At least ten counts were recorded for this clonotype. The rearrangement joins TRBV20-1 to TRBJ2-5; D is unresolved. V was clipped by 1 base and J by 2 bases, with 5 bases between them. The CDR3 totals 12 residues. Germline-derived CDR1 and CDR2 are DFQATT and SNEGSKA (reference sequence). CDR3 bases: TGCAGTGCTAGAGTAGGGCAAGAGACCCAGTACTTC. Its protein is CSARVGQETQYF.

This rearrangement joins TRBV27 to TRBJ2-7; D is perhaps TRBD2 (5 bases). V gave up 3 bases and J gave up 2 bases, with 11 bases separating them. The CDR3 is 14 residues long. Germline values: CDR1 MNHEY, CDR2 SMNVEV (reference sequence). The chain's CDR3 is CASSFSGRTYEQYF. Here the CDR3 DNA reads TGTGCCAGCAGTTTTTCTGGGAGAACCTACGAGCAGTACTTC.

The genes are TRBV7-2 and TRBJ2-7, with 14 bases matching TRBD2. The length of the CDR3 is 16 residues. Trimming took 4 bases from V and 6 from J; bases not matched to a gene: 8. Germline loops: CDR1 SGHTA, CDR2 FQGNSA. The DNA of the CDR3 is TGTGCCAGCAGCTCCCCGGGACTAGCGGGAGTAGGCGAGCAGTACTTC. This codes for CASSSPGLAGVGEQYF.

Regarding this clonotype: A much larger clone differs by one base, so this may be a read error. The chain is built from TRBV13 and TRBJ2-7; D is possibly TRBD1 (9 bases). This CDR3 is built from 15 residues. Germline V gene sequence: CDR1 PRHDT, CDR2 FYEKMQ (reference sequence). The CDR3 region has the DNA TGTGCCGGCAGCTTAGCGGGACAGGGCGCCTACGAGCAGTACTTC. Its translation is CAGSLAGQGAYEQYF.

V is TRBV2 and J is TRBJ1-4, with TRBD1 matching 9 bases. Germline assignment: CDR1 SNHLY and CDR2 FYNNEI. There are 15 residues in the CDR3. V lost 6 bases and J lost 7; bases outside the gene matches: 9. DNA for the CDR3: TGTGCCAGCAGCCGGGGACAGGGTAGGAGTGAAAAACTGTTTTTT. It is translated as CASSRGQGRSEKLFF.

The V gene is TRBV29-1, the J gene TRBJ2-4; D may be TRBD2 (5 bases). In germline, CDR1 is SQVTM, CDR2 ANQGSEA. The V end was cut by 4 bases, the J end by 7 bases, with 17 bases between. This CDR3 has 14 residues. The CDR3 reads CSVGQTLALNIQYF. CDR3 DNA sequence: TGCAGCGTTGGGCAAACCCTAGCTCTGAACATTCAGTACTTC.

This clonotype was detected many times. V and J are TRBV18 and TRBJ1-1; a possible D gene is TRBD1 (5 bases). CDR1 is KGHSH and CDR2 is LQKENI in the germline V gene. CDR3 length equals 12 residues. Trimming cost V 3 bases and J 8 bases, with 10 bases left between them. The CDR3 region has the DNA TGTGCCAGCTCACCGCCGGGGCGCGAAGCTTTCTTT. It is translated as CASSPPGREAFF.

This clonotype has a handful of counts. V is TRBV18 and J is TRBJ2-7; D not certain. The CDR3 runs to 13 residues. V lost 2 bases and J 5 bases, leaving 10 bases between the germline ends. Germline CDR1 and CDR2: KGHSH and LQKENI. The CDR3 is CASSPGVPNEQYF. The CDR3 DNA reads TGTGCCAGCTCACCAGGGGTTCCAAACGAGCAGTACTTC.

The chain recombines TRBV28 with TRBJ1-1; 8 bases map to TRBD1. The junction had 4 bases not matched to a gene; V was cut back by 5 bases and J by 2 bases. Germline-derived CDR1 and CDR2 are MDHEN and SYDVKM. The CDR3 has 14 residues. CDR3 in amino acids: CASSRQGKNTEAFF. Here the CDR3 DNA reads TGTGCCAGCAGTCGACAGGGGAAAAACACTGAAGCTTTCTTT.

The V call is TRBV18, the J call TRBJ1-6, with D possibly TRBD1 on 6 matching bases. Germline CDR1 is KGHSH and CDR2 is LQKENI. The V gene lost 6 bases and the J gene lost 8 bases, with 11 bases spanning the gap. The CDR3 sequence is 13 residues long. Written as DNA, the CDR3 is TGTGCCAGCTCGCCGAACAGGGATTCACCCCTCCACTTT. It translates to CASSPNRDSPLHF. The whole variable domain, filled in from reference TRBV18 and TRBJ1-6, reads NAGVMQNPRHLVRRRGQEARLRCSPMKGHSHVYWYRQLPEEGLKFMVYLQKENIIDESGMPKERFSAEFPKEGPSILRIQQVVRGDSAAYFCASSPNRDSPLHFGNGTRLTVT.

This clonotype was seen at least ten times. The chain combines TRBV12-3 or TRBV12-4 with TRBJ2-5; TRBD1 matches 8 bases. V lost 6 bases to trimming and J lost 4 bases; unmatched junction nucleotides: 4. The CDR3 is 13 residues long. CDR3: CASSTGGRETQYF. CDR3 sequence (DNA): TGTGCCAGCAGCACAGGGGGGCGAGAGACCCAGTACTTC.

The rearrangement joins TRBV7-9 to TRBJ2-1; 9 bases map to TRBD1. The trim removed 6 bases at V and 7 bases at J, leaving 10 bases unmatched. Per germline, CDR1 SEHNR and CDR2 FQNEAQ (reference sequence). This CDR3 is 15 amino acids long. CDR3 region: CASRRGQGASNEQFF. CDR3 sequence (DNA): TGTGCCAGCAGGCGGGGACAGGGAGCGAGTAATGAGCAGTTCTTC.